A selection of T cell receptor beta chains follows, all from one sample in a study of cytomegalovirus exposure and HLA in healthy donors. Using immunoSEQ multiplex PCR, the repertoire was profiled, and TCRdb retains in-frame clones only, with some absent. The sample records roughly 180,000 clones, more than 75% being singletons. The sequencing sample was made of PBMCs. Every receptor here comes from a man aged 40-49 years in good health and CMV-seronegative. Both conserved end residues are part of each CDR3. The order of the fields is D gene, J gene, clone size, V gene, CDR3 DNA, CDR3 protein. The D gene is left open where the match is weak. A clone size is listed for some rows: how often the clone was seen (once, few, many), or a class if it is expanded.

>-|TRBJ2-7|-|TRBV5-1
TGCGCCAGCAGCCTATCACGGCGCGGCTACGAGCAGTACTTC
CASSLSRRGYEQYF
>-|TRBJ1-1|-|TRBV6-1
TGTGCCAGCAGGGAGGGATCGGGCACTGAAGCTTTCTTT
CASREGSGTEAFF
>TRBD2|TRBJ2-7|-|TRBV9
TGTGCCAGCAGCGTAGAGGGAGCCGTTGGGGGGGGGCAGTACTTC
CASSVEGAVGGGQYF
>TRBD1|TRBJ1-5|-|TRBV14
TGTGCCAGCAGCCAGACAGGGGGGAGTAGCAATCAGCCCCAGCATTTT
CASSQTGGSSNQPQHF
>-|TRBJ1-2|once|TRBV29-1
TGCAGCGTTGAAAGTCTCGGGGGCTACACCTTC
CSVESLGGYTF
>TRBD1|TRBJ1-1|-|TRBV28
TGTGCCAGCAGTTCCCCCCCCGGACAGGCAGGGAACACTGAAGCTTTCTTT
CASSSPPGQAGNTEAFF
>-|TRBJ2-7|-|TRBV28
TGTGCCAGCAGTTACGGACAGGAGGGGTCCTACGAGCAGTACTTC
CASSYGQEGSYEQYF
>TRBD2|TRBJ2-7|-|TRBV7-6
TGTGCCAGCAGCCGAGCGGGAGGGGTGTACGAGCAGTACTTC
CASSRAGGVYEQYF
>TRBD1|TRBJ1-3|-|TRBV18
TGTGCCAGCTCACTTCAGGGGGCTGGAAACACCATATATTTT
CASSLQGAGNTIYF
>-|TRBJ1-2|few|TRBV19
TGTGCCAGTAGCACCAATCATCCCGTGGGCGGCTACACCTTC
CASSTNHPVGGYTF
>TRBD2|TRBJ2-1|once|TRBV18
TGTGCCAGCTCACCGGGACTAGCGGGCAACAATGAGCAGTTCTTC
CASSPGLAGNNEQFF
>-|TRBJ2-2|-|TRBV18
TGTGCCAGCTCACCAGGTTCGTTAGATCACGGGGAGCTGTTTTTT
CASSPGSLDHGELFF
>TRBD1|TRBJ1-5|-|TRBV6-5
TGTGCCAGCAGGAGGGACAGTAGCAATCAGCCCCAGCATTTT
CASRRDSSNQPQHF
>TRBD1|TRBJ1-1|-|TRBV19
TGTGCCAGTAGGGGGGGACAGGGACCCCAGAGGAGAGGAGCTTTCTTT
CASRGGQGPQRRGAFF
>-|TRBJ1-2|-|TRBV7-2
TGTGCCAGCGGATCCCCCGGACAGCTCCGCTATGGCTACACCTTC
CASGSPGQLRYGYTF
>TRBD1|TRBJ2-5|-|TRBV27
TGTGCCAGCAGTTTGATGACCGGGACAGGGGTGGTTGTGGAGACCCAGTACTTC
CASSLMTGTGVVVETQYF
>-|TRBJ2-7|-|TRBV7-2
TGTGCCAGCAGCTTAGAGCAGGGGGGATACGAGCAGTACTTC
CASSLEQGGYEQYF
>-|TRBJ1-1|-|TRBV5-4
TGTGCCAGCAGCTTGGGGGCGGGGGGAAACACTGAAGCTTTCTTT
CASSLGAGGNTEAFF
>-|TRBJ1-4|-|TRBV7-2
TGTGCCAGCAGTTCCGGGGATACAACTAATGAAAAACTGTTTTTT
CASSSGDTTNEKLFF
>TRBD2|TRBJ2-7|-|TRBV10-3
TGTGCCACCCAGAGCGGGAGTAGCGGCTACGAGCAGTACTTC
CATQSGSSGYEQYF
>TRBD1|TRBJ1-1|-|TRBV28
TGTGCCAGCAGTTCCCCAGGGGGGTGGAGCACTGAAGCTTTCTTT
CASSSPGGWSTEAFF
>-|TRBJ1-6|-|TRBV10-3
TGTGCCATCAGTGGCAGGGTAAGCTCACCCCTCCACTTT
CAISGRVSSPLHF
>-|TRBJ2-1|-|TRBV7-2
TGTGCCAGCAGCTTGGACAGAACCAATGAGCAGTTCTTC
CASSLDRTNEQFF
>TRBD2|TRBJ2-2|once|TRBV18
TGTGCCAGCTCACCCAGCGGGGGGTTGAACACCGGGGAGCTGTTTTTT
CASSPSGGLNTGELFF
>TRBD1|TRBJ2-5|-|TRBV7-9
TGTGCCAGCAGCCTGGACAGGGGGAGTGGGCAAGAGACCCAGTACTTC
CASSLDRGSGQETQYF
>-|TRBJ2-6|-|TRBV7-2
TGTGCCAGCAGCTTCGGCGGGGAAATCCATTACTCTGGGGCCAACGTCCTGACTTTC
CASSFGGEIHYSGANVLTF
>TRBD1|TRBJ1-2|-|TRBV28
TGTGCCAGCACTCCGACAGGGGCCTATGGCTACACCTTC
CASTPTGAYGYTF
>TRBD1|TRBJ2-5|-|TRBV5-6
TGTGCCAGCAGCTCCCCCATGGCAGGGGGAGAGACCCAGTACTTC
CASSSPMAGGETQYF
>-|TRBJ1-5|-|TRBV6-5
TGTGCCAGCAGCCCCGGTGTAGGGGTTAATCAGCCCCAGCATTTT
CASSPGVGVNQPQHF
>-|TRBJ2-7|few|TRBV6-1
TGTGCCAGGGAGGTCGGAGGCTACGAGCAGTACTTC
CAREVGGYEQYF
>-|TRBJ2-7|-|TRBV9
TGTGCCAGCAGCGTAGCTAGTGACCCCCAAGGTAGGCAGTACTTC
CASSVASDPQGRQYF
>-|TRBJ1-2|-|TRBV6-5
TGTGCCAGCAGTTACCGCAGGGCACAGAGCTACACCTTC
CASSYRRAQSYTF
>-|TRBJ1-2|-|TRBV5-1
TGCGCCAGCAGCTTGGATTCAGGGGCCGGCTATGGCTACACCTTC
CASSLDSGAGYGYTF
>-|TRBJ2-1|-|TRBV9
TGTGCCAGCAGCGTAGAAAGTGGATTTGGCGGGATAGACTACAATGAGCAGTTCTTC
CASSVESGFGGIDYNEQFF
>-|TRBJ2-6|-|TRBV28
TGTGCCAGCATCCCCCGGTCGGGCTCTGGGGCCAACGTCCTGACTTTC
CASIPRSGSGANVLTF
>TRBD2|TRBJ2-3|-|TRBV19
TGTGCCAGTACTTCCCAGGCTAGCGGATTCTTTAGCACAGATACGCAGTATTTT
CASTSQASGFFSTDTQYF
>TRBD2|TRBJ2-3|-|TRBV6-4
TGTGCCAGCAGTGATCGGGGGGGCACAGATACGCAGTATTTT
CASSDRGGTDTQYF
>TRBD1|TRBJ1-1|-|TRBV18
TGTGCCAGCTCCAGACAGGGGGAAAGCACTGAAGCTTTCTTT
CASSRQGESTEAFF
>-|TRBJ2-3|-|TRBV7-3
TGTGCCAGCAGCCGGGACTCCACAGATACGCAGTATTTT
CASSRDSTDTQYF
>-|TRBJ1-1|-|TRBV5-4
TGTGCCAGCAGCTTGGGGCAGGGTGGGTCGAACACTGAAGCTTTCTTT
CASSLGQGGSNTEAFF
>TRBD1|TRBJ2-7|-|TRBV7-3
TGTGCCAGCGGGACAGGGGTCTACGAGCAGTACTTC
CASGTGVYEQYF
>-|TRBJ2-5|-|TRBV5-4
TGTGCCAGCAGCCCCCAGTCCGCCCATGAGACCCAGTACTTC
CASSPQSAHETQYF
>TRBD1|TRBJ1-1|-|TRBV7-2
TGTGCCAGCAGGGGAGGGACAGGGATCTGGCCTGAAGCTTTCTTT
CASRGGTGIWPEAFF
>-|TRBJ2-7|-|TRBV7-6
TGTGCCAGCAGCACCCCATCCCAGGGGCGTGAGCAGTACTTC
CASSTPSQGREQYF
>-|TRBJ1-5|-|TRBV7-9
TGTGCCAGCAGCTTAAGCGAAGGCGGATTCGATCAGCCCCAGCATTTT
CASSLSEGGFDQPQHF
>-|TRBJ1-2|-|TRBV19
TGTGCCAGTAATCTGGCCATCGATCTGGACTATGGCTACACCTTC
CASNLAIDLDYGYTF
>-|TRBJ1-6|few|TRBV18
TGTGCCAGCTCACCAGACATGACTAATTCACCCCTCCACTTT
CASSPDMTNSPLHF
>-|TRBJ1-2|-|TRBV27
TGTGCCAGCAGTTTATCGTTGGCAGGGTCGGGCTATGGCTACACCTTC
CASSLSLAGSGYGYTF
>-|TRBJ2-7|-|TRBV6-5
TGTGCCAGCAAGAGGGGGGGTATCGGGGTATCCGAGCAGTACTTC
CASKRGGIGVSEQYF
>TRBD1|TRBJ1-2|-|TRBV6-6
TGTGCCAGCAGTTACGCGACAGGGGGGGACTATGGCTACACCTTC
CASSYATGGDYGYTF
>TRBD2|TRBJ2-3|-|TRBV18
TGTGCCAGCTCACCAGTCCCGACTAGCGGGGTGACAGATACGCAGTATTTT
CASSPVPTSGVTDTQYF
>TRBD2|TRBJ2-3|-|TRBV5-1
TGCGCCAGCAGCGCCGGGACTAGCGGCTTTTTCCCAGATACGCAGTATTTT
CASSAGTSGFFPDTQYF
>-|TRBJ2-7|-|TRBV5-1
TGCGCCAGCAGCTTGGCAAAGGAGCGCTACGAGCAGTACTTC
CASSLAKERYEQYF